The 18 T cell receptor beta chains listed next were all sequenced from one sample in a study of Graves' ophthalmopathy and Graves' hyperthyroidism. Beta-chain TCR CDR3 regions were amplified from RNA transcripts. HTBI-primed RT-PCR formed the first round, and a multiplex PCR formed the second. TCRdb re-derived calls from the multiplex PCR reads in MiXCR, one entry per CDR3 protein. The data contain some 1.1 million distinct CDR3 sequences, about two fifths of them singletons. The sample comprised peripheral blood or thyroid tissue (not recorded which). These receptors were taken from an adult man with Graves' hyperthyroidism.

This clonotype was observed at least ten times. The CDR3 DNA reads TGTGCCAGCAGCCGACAGGGGCGGGTCTACGAGCAGTACTTC. This translates into CASSRQGRVYEQYF. The chain has TRBV7-9 and TRBJ2-7, with 8 bases fitting TRBD1. Germline lookup yields CDR1 SEHNR and CDR2 FQNEAQ (reference sequence). The trim removed 5 bases at V and 3 bases at J, leaving 6 bases unmatched. CDR3 length: 14 residues.

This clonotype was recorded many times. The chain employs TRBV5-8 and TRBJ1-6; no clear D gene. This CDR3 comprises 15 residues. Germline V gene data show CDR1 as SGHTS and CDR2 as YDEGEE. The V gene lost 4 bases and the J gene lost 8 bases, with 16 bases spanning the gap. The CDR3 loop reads CASSRMAMWDSPLHF. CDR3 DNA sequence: TGTGCCAGCAGCCGGATGGCCATGTGGGATTCACCCCTCCACTTT.

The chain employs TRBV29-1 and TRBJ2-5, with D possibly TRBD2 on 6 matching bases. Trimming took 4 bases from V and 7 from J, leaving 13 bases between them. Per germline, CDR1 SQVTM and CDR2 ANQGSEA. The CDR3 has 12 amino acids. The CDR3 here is CSVGRGSGTQYF. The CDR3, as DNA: TGCAGCGTTGGGAGGGGATCTGGGACCCAGTACTTC. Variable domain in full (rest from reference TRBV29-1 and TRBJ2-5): SAVISQKPSRDICQRGTSLTIQCQVDSQVTMMFWYRQQPGQSLTLIATANQGSEATYESGFVIDKFPISRPNLTFSTLTVSNMSPEDSSIYLCSVGRGSGTQYFGPGTRLLVL.

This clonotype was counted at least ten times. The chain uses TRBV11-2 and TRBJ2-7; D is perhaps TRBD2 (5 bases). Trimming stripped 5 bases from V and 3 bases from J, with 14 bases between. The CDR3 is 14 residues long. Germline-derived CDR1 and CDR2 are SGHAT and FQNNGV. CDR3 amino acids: CASSPEASIYEQYF. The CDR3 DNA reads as TGTGCCAGCAGCCCAGAGGCTAGCATCTACGAGCAGTACTTC.

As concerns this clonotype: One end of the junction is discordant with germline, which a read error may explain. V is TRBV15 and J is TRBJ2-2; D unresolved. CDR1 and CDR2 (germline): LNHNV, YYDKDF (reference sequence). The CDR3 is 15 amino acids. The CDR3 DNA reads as TGTGCCACTAGCAGAGAAGGGTTGGAAGCCGGGGAGCTGTTTTTT. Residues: CATSREGLEAGELFF.

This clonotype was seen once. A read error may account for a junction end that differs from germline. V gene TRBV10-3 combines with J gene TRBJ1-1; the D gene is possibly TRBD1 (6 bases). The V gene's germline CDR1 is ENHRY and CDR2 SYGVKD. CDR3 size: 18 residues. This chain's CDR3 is CASSWPVVGGPLNTEAFF. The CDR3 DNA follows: TGTGCCAGCAGTTGGCCGGTCGTCGGGGGCCCATTGAACACTGAAGCTTTCTTT.

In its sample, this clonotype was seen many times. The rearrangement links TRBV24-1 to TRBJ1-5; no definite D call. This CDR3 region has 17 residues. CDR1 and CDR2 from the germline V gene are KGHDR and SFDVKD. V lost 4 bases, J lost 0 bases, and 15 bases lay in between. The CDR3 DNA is TGTGCCACCAGTGAACCACCCCGGGAGTATAGCAATCAGCCCCAGCATTTT. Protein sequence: CATSEPPREYSNQPQHF.

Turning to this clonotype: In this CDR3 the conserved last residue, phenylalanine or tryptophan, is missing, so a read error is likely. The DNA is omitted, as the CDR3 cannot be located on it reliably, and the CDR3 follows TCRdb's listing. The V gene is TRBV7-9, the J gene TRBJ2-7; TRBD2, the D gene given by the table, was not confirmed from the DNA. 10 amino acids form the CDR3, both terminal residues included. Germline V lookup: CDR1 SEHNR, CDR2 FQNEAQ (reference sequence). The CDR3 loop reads CASSLAGLAG.

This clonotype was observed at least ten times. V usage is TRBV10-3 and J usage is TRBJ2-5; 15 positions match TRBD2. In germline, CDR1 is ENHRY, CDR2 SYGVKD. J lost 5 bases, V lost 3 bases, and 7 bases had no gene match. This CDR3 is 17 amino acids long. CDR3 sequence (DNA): TGTGCCATCAGTGACCCGGGACTAGCGGGAGGAGGGGAGACCCAGTACTTC. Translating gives CAISDPGLAGGGETQYF.

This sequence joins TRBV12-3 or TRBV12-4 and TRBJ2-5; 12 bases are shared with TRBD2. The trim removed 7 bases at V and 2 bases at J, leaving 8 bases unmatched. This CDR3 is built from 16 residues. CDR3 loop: CASTPGLAGKQETQYF. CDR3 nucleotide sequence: TGTGCCAGCACCCCGGGACTAGCGGGCAAACAAGAGACCCAGTACTTC.

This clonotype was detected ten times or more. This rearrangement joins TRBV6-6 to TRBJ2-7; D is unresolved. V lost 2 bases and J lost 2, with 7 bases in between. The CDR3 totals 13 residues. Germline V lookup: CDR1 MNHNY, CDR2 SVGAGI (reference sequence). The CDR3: CASSYPGTYEQYF. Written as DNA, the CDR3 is TGTGCCAGCAGTTACCCAGGAACCTACGAGCAGTACTTC.

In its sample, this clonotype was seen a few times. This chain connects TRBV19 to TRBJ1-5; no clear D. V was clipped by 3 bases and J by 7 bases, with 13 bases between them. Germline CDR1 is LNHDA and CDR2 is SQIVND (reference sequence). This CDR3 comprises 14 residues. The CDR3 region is CASSIPGRKQPQHF. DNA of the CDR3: TGTGCCAGTAGTATCCCGGGGAGGAAACAGCCCCAGCATTTT. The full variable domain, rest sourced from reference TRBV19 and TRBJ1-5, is DGGITQSPKYLFRKEGQNVTLSCEQNLNHDAMYWYRQDPGQGLRLIYYSQIVNDFQKGDIAEGYSVSREKKESFPLTVTSAQKNPTAFYLCASSIPGRKQPQHFGDGTRLSIL.

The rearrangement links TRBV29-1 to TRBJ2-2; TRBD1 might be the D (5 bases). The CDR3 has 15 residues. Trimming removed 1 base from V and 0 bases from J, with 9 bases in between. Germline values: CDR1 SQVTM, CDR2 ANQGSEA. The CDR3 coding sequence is TGCAGCGTTGAAGGGACAACCGCGAACACCGGGGAGCTGTTTTTT. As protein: CSVEGTTANTGELFF.

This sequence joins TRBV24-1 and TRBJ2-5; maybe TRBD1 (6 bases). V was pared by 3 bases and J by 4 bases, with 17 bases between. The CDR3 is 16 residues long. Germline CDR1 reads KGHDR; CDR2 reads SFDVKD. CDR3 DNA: TGTGCCACCAGTGATCAAGAAATGACAGGAACAGAGACCCAGTACTTC. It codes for CATSDQEMTGTETQYF.

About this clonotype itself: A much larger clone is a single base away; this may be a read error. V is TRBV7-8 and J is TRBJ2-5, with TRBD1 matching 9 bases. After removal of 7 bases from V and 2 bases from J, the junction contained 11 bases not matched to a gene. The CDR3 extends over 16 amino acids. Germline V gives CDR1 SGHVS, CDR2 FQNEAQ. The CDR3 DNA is TGTGCCAGCACCCCGACAGGGACAGGGCGTCAAGAGACCCAGTACTTC. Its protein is CASTPTGTGRQETQYF.

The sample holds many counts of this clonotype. CDR3 DNA sequence: TGTGCCACCAATGACCCGGCCGGGGAGCTGTTTTTT. Translated: CATNDPAGELFF. The chain combines TRBV15 with TRBJ2-2; no clear D gene. Trimming shortened V by 7 bases and J by 6 bases, and 9 bases separated the two germline ends. Per the germline V gene, CDR1 is LNHNV and CDR2 is YYDKDF (reference sequence). The CDR3 length is 12 residues.

CDR3 DNA: TGTGCCAGCTTAGAGGGAGCAACTAATGAAAAACTGTTTTTT. Its protein product is CASLEGATNEKLFF. V usage is TRBV25-1 and J usage is TRBJ1-4, with no clear D. Between the trimmed V and J ends, which lost 8 bases and 0 bases, there was a span of 10 bases. This CDR3 contains 14 residues. Germline V gene data show CDR1 as MGHDK and CDR2 as SYGVNS. Supplemented by reference TRBV25-1 and TRBJ1-4, the full variable domain reads EADIYQTPRYLVIGTGKKITLECSQTMGHDKMYWYQQDPGMELHLIHYSYGVNSTEKGDLSSESTVSRIRTEHFPLTLESARPSHTSQYLCASLEGATNEKLFFGSGTQLSVL.

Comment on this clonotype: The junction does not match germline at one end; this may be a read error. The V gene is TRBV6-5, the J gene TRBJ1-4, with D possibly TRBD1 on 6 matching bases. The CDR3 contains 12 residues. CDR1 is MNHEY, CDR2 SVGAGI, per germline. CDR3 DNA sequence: TGTGCCATCAGTGAGCAGGGGCTGGGACTGTTTTTT. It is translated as CAISEQGLGLFF.